The 6 T cell receptor beta chains reported below all come from one sample, sequenced in a study of T cells in localized non-small cell lung cancer. The method was immunoSEQ multiplex PCR; TCRdb's version includes in-frame clones alone and lacks a portion of them. The repertoire consists of about 25,000 clones, with roughly 88% occurring once and the leading ten covering under 10%. The sequenced sample was peripheral blood mononuclear cells, obtained before any cancer treatment. Receptors were obtained from a woman aged 35-70 years with stage III lung adenocarcinoma.

V is TRBV7-8 and J is TRBJ2-5; D uncertain. The CDR3 runs to 14 residues. Deletions cut 1 base from V and 5 bases from J, with 11 bases between. The germline CDR1 and CDR2 sequences are SGHVS and FQNEAQ. CDR3 sequence reads: CASSLGSTQETQYF. CDR3 coding DNA: TGTGCCAGCAGCTTAGGGTCAACCCAGGAGACCCAGTACTTC.

V gene TRBV29-1 combines with J gene TRBJ1-1; 8 bases agree with TRBD1. Germline V lookup: CDR1 SQVTM, CDR2 ANQGSEA. V was clipped by 6 bases and J by 4 bases; unmatched bases: 4. This CDR3 is built from 12 residues. The CDR3 spells CSVNRGSTEAFF. CDR3 DNA: TGCAGCGTAAACAGGGGGTCCACTGAAGCTTTCTTT.

This rearrangement joins TRBV2 to TRBJ2-7; TRBD2 is a possible D gene (7 bases). This CDR3 region has 14 residues. Trimming pared 7 bases from V and 4 bases from J, leaving 17 bases between. The V gene's germline CDR1 is SNHLY and CDR2 FYNNEI. CDR3 DNA sequence: TGTGCCAGCATGAGGGGGGGTTCTTTGTACGAGCAGTACTTC. Encoded protein: CASMRGGSLYEQYF.

The V call is TRBV4-1, the J call TRBJ1-3, with a possible D match to TRBD1 (5 bases). V was cut by 5 bases and J by 4 bases, with 15 bases left in between. The CDR3 covers 15 residues. Germline CDR1 reads MGHRA; CDR2 reads YSYEKL. CDR3 loop: CASSEGRGGGNTIYF. Here the CDR3 DNA reads TGCGCCAGCAGCGAAGGGAGGGGTGGAGGAAACACCATATATTTT.

The genes are TRBV7-9 and TRBJ2-3, with D uncertain. Trimming shortened V by 4 bases and J by 3 bases, and 14 bases separated the two germline ends. The CDR3 runs to 15 residues. Germline V gene data show CDR1 as SEHNR and CDR2 as FQNEAQ (reference sequence). The chain's CDR3 is CASSSRLEGTDTQYF. As DNA, the CDR3 is TGTGCCAGCAGCTCACGACTCGAAGGGACAGATACGCAGTATTTT.

The chain employs TRBV5-1 and TRBJ1-2; no clear D. Deletions cut 5 bases from V and 8 bases from J, with 16 bases between. This CDR3 spans 13 amino acids. The germline V gene has CDR1 SGHRS and CDR2 YFSETQ. The CDR3 loop is CASSGSTTEGYTF. CDR3 nucleotide sequence: TGCGCCAGCAGTGGTTCCACAACAGAAGGCTACACCTTC.